The entry below gives a single TCR beta chain sequence along with its context. These data originate in a study of beta chain features in type 1 diabetes. Germline values: CDR1 SGHTA, CDR2 FQGTGA. The CDR3 sequence is 15 residues long. The V segment lost 0 bases and the J segment 6 bases; nucleotides outside the gene matches: 4. Expressed TCRB transcripts got sequenced, as all isolated RNA was reverse transcribed. Some clones are missing from TCRdb's copy, which holds only in-frame ones; the method was immunoSEQ multiplex PCR. The sample has fewer than 900,000 clones, roughly 17% seen once; the top ten hold 0.023%.

The sequenced sample was naive CD4+ T cells from blood. The rearrangement uses TRBV7-3 and TRBJ2-1; TRBD2 matches at 8 bases. This TCR was recovered from a woman aged 18-29 years in good health. This CDR3 reads CASSLTNGRGNEQFF. CDR3 DNA: TGTGCCAGCAGCTTAACGAACGGGAGGGGCAATGAGCAGTTCTTC.